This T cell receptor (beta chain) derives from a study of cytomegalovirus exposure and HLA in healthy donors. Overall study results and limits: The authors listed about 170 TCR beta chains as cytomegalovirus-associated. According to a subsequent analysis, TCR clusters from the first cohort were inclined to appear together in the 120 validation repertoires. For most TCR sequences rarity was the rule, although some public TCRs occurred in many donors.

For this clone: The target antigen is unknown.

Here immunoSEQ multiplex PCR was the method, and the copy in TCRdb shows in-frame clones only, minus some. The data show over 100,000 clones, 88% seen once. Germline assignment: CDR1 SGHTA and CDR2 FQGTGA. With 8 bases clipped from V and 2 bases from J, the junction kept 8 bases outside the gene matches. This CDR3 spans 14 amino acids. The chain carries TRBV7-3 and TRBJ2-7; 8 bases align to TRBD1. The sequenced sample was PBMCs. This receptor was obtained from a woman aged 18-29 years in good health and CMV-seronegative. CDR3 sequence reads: CASSPTGDTYEQYF. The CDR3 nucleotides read TGTGCCAGCTCGCCGACAGGGGACACCTACGAGCAGTACTTC.